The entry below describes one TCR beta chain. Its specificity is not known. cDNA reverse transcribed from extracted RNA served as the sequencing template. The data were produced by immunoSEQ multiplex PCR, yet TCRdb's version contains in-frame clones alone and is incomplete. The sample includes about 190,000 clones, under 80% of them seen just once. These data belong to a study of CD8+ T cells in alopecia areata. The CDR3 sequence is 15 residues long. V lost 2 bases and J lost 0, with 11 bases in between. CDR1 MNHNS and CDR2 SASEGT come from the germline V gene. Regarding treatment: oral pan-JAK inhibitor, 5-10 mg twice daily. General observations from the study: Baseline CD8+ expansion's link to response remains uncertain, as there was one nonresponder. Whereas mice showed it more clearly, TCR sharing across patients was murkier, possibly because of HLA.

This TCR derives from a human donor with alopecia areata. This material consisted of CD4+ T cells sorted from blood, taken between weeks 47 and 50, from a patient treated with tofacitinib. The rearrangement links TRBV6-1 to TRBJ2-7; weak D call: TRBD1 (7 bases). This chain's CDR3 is CASSEPGGISYEQYF. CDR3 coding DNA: TGTGCCAGCAGTGAACCAGGGGGGATCTCCTACGAGCAGTACTTC.